The subject of this entry is one T cell receptor beta chain. What it binds is not known. The protocol was immunoSEQ multiplex PCR, while the TCRdb copy is restricted to in-frame clones and leaves out a portion. The repertoire has about 58,000 clones, approximately 77% of them found once; the top ten carry about 0.48%. This sample is drawn from a study of memory CD4+ T cells and cytomegalovirus serostatus. Whole-study results and caveats: Suggested: most of the CMV-linked TCR signature lies in CD4+ memory cells.

The sort gate was single viable CD3+CD4+CD8-CD45RO+ cells for memory CD4+ T cells. CMV serostatus came from serum IgG against pp150, pp28, p38, p52. The CDR3 totals 15 residues. V gave up 4 bases and J gave up 7 bases; unmatched junction bases: 10. Germline V CDR1 and CDR2: GTSNPN, SVGIG (reference sequence). The clonotype was recovered from an adult in good health and CMV-seronegative. Some clones in this sample may be carry-over from other donors' samples. The sequenced sample was memory CD4+ T cells from blood. The rearrangement uses TRBV30 and TRBJ2-1; 10 bases agree with TRBD1. This chain's CDR3 is CAWTGQGVSKNEQFF. The CDR3 DNA is TGTGCCTGGACCGGACAGGGGGTTTCAAAGAATGAGCAGTTCTTC.